These 8 T cell receptor beta chains came from one sample sequenced in a study of blood T cell repertoires in COVID-19 (dated by TCRdb to 2019 to 2021). Libraries were constructed by the immunoSEQ multiplex PCR assay. The table was pulled from immuneACCESS by TCRdb, which kept in-frame rearrangements only. Such tables lose some clones; where checked, under half of the loss comes from unresolved V genes, and the rest has no known cause. For this sample the table gives 35,000 to 45,000 clones, of which approximately 94% were detected only once. The top ten constitute around 0.34% of the sample. The sequenced sample consisted of peripheral blood. The receptors shown here come from a man aged 50 or older with COVID-19, enrolled during active disease.

The V call is TRBV30, the J call TRBJ1-1, with D unresolved. V gave up 0 bases and J gave up 5 bases, with 10 bases separating them. The CDR3 has 13 amino acids. In germline, CDR1 is GTSNPN, CDR2 SVGIG (reference sequence). The CDR3 DNA sequence: TGTGCCTGGAGTGTACAGCCCAAGACTGAAGCTTTCTTT. Residues: CAWSVQPKTEAFF.

In this sample, this clone turned up once. The CDR3 DNA is TGCGCCAGCAGCTCCCATCATACAGATACGCAGTATTTT. Protein sequence: CASSSHHTDTQYF. This chain connects TRBV5-1 to TRBJ2-3, with D unresolved. V was trimmed by 3 bases and J by 3 bases, leaving 8 bases between them. The CDR3 extends over 13 amino acids. Germline V gene sequence: CDR1 SGHRS, CDR2 YFSETQ.

V usage is TRBV5-4 and J usage is TRBJ1-4, with 10 nucleotides matching TRBD1. This CDR3 spans 14 amino acids. Losses at the gene ends were 5 bases for V and 7 bases for J; bases not matched to a gene: 5. Germline V gene lookup returns CDR1 SGHNT and CDR2 YYREEE (reference sequence). The CDR3 DNA sequence: TGTGCCAGCAGGCAGGACAGGGGGAGTGAAAAACTGTTTTTT. This gives the protein CASRQDRGSEKLFF.

The V gene is TRBV4-1, the J gene TRBJ2-7; TRBD2 agrees at 13 bases. The V and J ends lost 2 bases and 7 bases, in that order; junction bases with no gene match: 5. Germline assignment: CDR1 MGHRA and CDR2 YSYEKL. This CDR3 region has 15 residues. The CDR3 spells CASSQTSGRAWEQYF. CDR3 in DNA: TGCGCCAGCAGCCAAACTAGCGGGAGGGCCTGGGAGCAGTACTTC.

The chain is built from TRBV29-1 and TRBJ1-1; D possibly corresponds to TRBD1 (6 bases). The CDR3 sequence is 15 residues long. Germline CDR1 is SQVTM and CDR2 is ANQGSEA. In nucleotides, the CDR3 is TGCAACGGGGCAGGGGATAGCCGCATGAACACTGAAGCTTTCTTT. Protein sequence: CNGAGDSRMNTEAFF. Supplemented by reference TRBV29-1 and TRBJ1-1, the full variable domain reads SAVISQKPSRDICQRGTSLTIQCQVDSQVTMMFWYRQQPGQSLTLIATANQGSEATYESGFVIDKFPISRPNLTFSTLTVSNMSPEDSSIYLCNGAGDSRMNTEAFFGQGTRLTVV.

This clone was seen a single time. CDR3 in amino acids: CASSITGQGTDTQYF. CDR3 bases: TGTGCCAGTAGTATAACAGGACAGGGCACAGATACGCAGTATTTT. This chain links TRBV19 with TRBJ2-3; 7 bases line up with TRBD1. Germline V gene sequence: CDR1 LNHDA, CDR2 SQIVND (reference sequence). This CDR3 comprises 15 residues. V shed 2 bases, J shed 1 base, and the junction held 3 bases outside the gene matches.

CDR3 coding DNA: TGTGCCAGCAGCTTATACAGCCGCAACACCGGGGAGCTGTTTTTT. Translated, it gives CASSLYSRNTGELFF. The chain uses TRBV7-2 and TRBJ2-2; D is ambiguous. Germline CDR1 reads SGHTA; CDR2 reads FQGNSA. Trimming took off 2 bases at V and 2 bases at J, with 9 bases between the two ends. The CDR3 covers 15 residues.

The chain links TRBV5-4 to TRBJ2-3, with D uncertain. The germline gives CDR1 SGHNT, CDR2 YYREEE (reference sequence). The CDR3 has 12 amino acids. V gave up 4 bases and J gave up 4 bases, with 7 bases separating them. CDR3 nucleotide sequence: TGTGCCAGCAGCCTCTTTCCAGATACGCAGTATTTT. It is translated as CASSLFPDTQYF.